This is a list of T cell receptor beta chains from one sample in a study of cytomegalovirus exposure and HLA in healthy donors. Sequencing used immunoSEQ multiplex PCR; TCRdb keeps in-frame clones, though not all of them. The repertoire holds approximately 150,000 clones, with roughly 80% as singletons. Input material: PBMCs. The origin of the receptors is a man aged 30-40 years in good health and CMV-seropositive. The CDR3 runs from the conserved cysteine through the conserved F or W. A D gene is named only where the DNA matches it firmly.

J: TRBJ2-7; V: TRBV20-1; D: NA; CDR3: CSASRTYEQYF
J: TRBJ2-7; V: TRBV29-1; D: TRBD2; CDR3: CSAGGTSRRSSYEQYF
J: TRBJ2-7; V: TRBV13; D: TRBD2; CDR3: CASSGLAKTYEQYF
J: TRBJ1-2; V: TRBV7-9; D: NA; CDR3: CASSLQDGYTF
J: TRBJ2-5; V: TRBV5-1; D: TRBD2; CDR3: CASSTYSGGETQYF
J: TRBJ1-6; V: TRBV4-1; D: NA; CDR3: CASSGLGRGSPLHF
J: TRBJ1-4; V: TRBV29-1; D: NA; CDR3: CSVGLGAGEKLFF
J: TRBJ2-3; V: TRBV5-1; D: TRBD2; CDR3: CASSTSGGTDTQYF
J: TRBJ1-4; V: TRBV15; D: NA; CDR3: CATSRGGQRMNEKLFF
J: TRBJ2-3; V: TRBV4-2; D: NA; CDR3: CASSQDLGTGGTDTQYF
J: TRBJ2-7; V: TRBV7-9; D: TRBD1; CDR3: CASRGTGDAYEQYF
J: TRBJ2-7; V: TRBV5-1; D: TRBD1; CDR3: CASSLGGQSYEQYF
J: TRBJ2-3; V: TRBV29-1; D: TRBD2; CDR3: CSVGTSGGFTDTQYF
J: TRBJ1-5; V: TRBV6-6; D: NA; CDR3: CASSSQGFQPQHF